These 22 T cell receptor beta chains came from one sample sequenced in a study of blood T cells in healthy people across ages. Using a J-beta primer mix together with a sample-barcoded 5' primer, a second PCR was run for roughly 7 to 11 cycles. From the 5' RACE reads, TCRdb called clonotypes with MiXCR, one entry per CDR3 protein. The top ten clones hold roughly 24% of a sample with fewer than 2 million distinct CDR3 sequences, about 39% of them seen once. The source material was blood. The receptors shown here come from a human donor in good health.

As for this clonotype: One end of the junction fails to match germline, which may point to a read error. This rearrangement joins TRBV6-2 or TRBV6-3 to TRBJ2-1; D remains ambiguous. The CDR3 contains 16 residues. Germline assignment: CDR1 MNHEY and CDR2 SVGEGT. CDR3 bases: TGTGCCAGCGGTTACTCCGGCGCAGAAGCCTACAATGAGCAGTTCTTC. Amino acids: CASGYSGAEAYNEQFF.

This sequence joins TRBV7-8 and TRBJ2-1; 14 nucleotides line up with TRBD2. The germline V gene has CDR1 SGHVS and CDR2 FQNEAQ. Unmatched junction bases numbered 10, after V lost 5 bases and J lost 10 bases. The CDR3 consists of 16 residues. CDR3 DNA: TGTGCCAGCAGCCAGACTAGCGGGGGGGTATGGCGGGAGCAGTTCTTC. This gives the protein CASSQTSGGVWREQFF.

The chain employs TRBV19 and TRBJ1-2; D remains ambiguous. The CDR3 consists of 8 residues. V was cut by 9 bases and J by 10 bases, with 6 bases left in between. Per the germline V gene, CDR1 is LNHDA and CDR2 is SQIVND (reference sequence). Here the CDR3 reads CARAFYTF. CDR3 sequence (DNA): TGTGCCAGGGCTTTCTACACCTTC.

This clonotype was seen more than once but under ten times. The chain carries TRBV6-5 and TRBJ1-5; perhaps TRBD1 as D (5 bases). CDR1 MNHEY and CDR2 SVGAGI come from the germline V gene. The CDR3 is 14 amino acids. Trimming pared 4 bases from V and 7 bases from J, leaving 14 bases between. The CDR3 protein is CASSSQGIRQPQHF. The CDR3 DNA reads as TGTGCCAGCAGTTCGCAGGGAATTCGACAGCCCCAGCATTTT.

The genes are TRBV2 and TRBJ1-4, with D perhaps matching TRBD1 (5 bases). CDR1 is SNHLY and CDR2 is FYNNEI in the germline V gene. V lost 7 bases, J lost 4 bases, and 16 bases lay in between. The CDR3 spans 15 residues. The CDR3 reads CASKALDTRNEKLFF. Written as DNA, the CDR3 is TGTGCCAGCAAGGCGTTGGACACCCGTAATGAAAAACTGTTTTTT.

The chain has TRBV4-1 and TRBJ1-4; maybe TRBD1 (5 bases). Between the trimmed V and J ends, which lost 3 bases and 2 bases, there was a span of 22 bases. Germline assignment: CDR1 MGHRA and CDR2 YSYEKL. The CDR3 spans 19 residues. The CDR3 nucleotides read TGCGCCAGCAGCCAGATTGCCGGACAACTTTTAGCGACTAATGAAAAACTGTTTTTT. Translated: CASSQIAGQLLATNEKLFF.

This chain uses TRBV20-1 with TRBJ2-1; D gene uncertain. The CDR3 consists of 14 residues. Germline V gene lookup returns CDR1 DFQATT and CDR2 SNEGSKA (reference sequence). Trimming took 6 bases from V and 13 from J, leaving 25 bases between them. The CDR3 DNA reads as TGCAGTGCAATCCGCATTGACGGTAAAGAGACCCAGTTCTTC. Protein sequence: CSAIRIDGKETQFF.

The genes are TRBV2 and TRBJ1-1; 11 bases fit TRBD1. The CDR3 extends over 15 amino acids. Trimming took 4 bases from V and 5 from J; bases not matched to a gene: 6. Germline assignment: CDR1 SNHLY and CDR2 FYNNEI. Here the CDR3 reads CASSGTGQGVTEAFF. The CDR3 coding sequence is TGTGCCAGCAGTGGGACGGGACAGGGGGTTACTGAAGCTTTCTTT. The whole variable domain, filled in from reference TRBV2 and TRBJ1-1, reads EPEVTQTPSHQVTQMGQEVILRCVPISNHLYFYWYRQILGQKVEFLVSFYNNEISEKSEIFDDQFSVERPDGSNFTLKIRSTKLEDSAMYFCASSGTGQGVTEAFFGQGTRLTVV.

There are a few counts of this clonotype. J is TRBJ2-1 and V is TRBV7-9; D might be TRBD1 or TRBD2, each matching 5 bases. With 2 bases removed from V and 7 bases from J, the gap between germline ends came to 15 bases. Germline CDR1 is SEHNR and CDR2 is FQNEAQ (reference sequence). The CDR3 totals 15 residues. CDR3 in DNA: TGTGCCAGCAGCTTATCCGGGGACGGCGGGAATGAGCAGTTCTTC. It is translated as CASSLSGDGGNEQFF.

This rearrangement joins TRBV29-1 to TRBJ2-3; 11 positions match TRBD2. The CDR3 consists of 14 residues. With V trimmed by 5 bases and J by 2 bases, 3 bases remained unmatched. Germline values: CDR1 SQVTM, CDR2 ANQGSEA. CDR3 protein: CSVTSGGLTDTQYF. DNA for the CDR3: TGCAGCGTTACTAGCGGGGGACTCACAGATACGCAGTATTTT.

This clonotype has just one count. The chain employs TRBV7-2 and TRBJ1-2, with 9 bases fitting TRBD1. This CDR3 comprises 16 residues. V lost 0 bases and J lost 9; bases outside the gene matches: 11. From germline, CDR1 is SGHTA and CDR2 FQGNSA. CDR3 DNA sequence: TGTGCCAGCAGCTTAGCCCTAGAAGGGACAGGGAGCAGCTACACCTTC. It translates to CASSLALEGTGSSYTF.

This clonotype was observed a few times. The CDR3 nucleotides read TGCGCCAGCAGCTCCCCATATCTTGCCCCCGGCAATGAGCAGTTCTTC. It yields the protein CASSSPYLAPGNEQFF. This rearrangement joins TRBV5-1 to TRBJ2-1; no clear D. Looked up from germline, CDR1 is SGHRS and CDR2 is YFSETQ. The length of the CDR3 is 16 residues. Trimming removed 3 bases at V and 6 bases at J, with 19 bases between.

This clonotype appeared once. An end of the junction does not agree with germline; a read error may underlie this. CDR3 nucleotide sequence: TGTGCCAGCAGTCTACTTGTCCCAGATACGCGGTATTTT. Its protein product is CASSLLVPDTRYF. The chain recombines TRBV6-2 or TRBV6-3 with TRBJ2-3; no firm D call. Germline loops: CDR1 MNHEY, CDR2 SVGEGT. There are 13 residues in the CDR3.

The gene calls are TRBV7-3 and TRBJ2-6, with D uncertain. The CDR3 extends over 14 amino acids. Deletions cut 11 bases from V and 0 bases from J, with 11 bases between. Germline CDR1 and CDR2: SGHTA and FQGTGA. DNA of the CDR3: TGTGCCGTTACAGCGCTCTCTGGGGCCAACGTCCTGACTTTC. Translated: CAVTALSGANVLTF.

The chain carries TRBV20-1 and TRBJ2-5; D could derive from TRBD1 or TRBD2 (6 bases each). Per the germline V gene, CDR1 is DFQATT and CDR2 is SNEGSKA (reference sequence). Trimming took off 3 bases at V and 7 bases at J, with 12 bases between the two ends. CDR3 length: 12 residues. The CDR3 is CSAREGVGTQYF. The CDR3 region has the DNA TGCAGTGCTAGGGAGGGGGTGGGGACCCAGTACTTC.

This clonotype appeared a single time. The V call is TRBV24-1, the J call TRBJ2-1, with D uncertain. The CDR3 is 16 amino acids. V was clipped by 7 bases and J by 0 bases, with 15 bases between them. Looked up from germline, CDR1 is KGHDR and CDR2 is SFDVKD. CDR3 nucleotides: TGTGCCACCAGCGAAACGGACGGAAGCTCCTACAATGAGCAGTTCTTC. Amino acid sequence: CATSETDGSSYNEQFF.

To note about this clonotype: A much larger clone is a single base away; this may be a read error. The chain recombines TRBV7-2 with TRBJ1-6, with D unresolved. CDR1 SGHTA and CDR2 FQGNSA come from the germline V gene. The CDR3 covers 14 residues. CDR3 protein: CASSLVEDSSPRHF. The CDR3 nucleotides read TGTGCCAGCAGCTTAGTGGAGGATTCTTCACCCCGCCACTTT.

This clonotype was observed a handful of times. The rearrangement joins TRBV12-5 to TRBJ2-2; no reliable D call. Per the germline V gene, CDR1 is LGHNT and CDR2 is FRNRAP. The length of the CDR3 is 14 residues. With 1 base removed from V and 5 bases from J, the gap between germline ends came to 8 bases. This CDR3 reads CASGLAPATGELFF. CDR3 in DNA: TGTGCTAGTGGTTTGGCACCCGCTACCGGGGAGCTGTTTTTT.

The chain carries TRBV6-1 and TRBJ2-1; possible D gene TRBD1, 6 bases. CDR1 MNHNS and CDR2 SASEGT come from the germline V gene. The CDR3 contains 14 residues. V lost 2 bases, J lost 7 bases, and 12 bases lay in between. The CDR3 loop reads CASSEFGQRNEQFF. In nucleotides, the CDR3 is TGTGCCAGCAGTGAATTTGGACAGAGGAATGAGCAGTTCTTC.

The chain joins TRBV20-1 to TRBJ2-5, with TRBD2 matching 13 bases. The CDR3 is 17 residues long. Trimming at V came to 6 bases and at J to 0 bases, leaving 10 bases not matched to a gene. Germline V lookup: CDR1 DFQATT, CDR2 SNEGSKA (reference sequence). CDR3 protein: CSAPGLAGREHQETQYF. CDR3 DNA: TGCAGTGCACCGGGACTAGCGGGGCGAGAACACCAAGAGACCCAGTACTTC.

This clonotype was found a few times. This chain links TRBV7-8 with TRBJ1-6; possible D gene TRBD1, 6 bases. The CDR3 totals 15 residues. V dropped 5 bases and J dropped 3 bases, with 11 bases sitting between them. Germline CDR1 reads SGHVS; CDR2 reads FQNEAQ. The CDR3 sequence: CASSKRGDYNSPLHF. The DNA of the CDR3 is TGTGCCAGCAGCAAGAGGGGGGACTATAATTCACCCCTCCACTTT.

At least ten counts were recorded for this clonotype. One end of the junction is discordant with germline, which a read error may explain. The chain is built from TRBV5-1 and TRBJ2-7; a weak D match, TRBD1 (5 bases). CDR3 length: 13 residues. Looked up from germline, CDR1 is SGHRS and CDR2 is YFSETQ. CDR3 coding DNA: TGTGCCAGCAGCCTACAAGCAGGGTACGAGCAGTACTTC. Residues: CASSLQAGYEQYF.